Below, 26 T cell receptor beta chains from the same sample are listed, as sequenced in a study of CD8 T cells in ankylosing spondylitis (dated by TCRdb to 2015 to 2018). The antigens these receptors bind are not known. Libraries came from 5' RACE. Sequenced using an Illumina HiSeq 2500. TCRdb handled the public reads itself, with Q25 trimming in fastp and clone calling in MiXCR, and kept productive beta chains. One record per CDR3 amino acid sequence lists the most common genes and DNA. In this sample the table shows about 450,000 distinct CDR3 sequences, 26% of which occur a single time. About 0.9% of the sample goes to the ten largest clones. General study outcomes and caveats: Blood from ankylosing spondylitis patients appeared to be characterized by a TCR beta motif composed of eight highly homologous amino acid variants.

Sequencing was performed on blood, either unsorted or a sorted T cell fraction (not recorded which). The receptors here all came from a male donor with ankylosing spondylitis.

This clonotype was observed a few times. The V call is TRBV6-1, the J call TRBJ2-7; 12 bases align to TRBD2. Germline trimming cut 6 bases from V and 9 bases from J; bases unmatched to any gene: 6. The germline V gene has CDR1 MNHNS and CDR2 SASEGT. This CDR3 region has 13 residues. The CDR3, as DNA: TGTGCCAGCAGGCCGTCTAGCGGGAGGGGGCAGTACGTC. This codes for CASRPSSGRGQYV.

V gene TRBV6-5 combines with J gene TRBJ2-2; D remains unclear. V lost 0 bases and J 0 bases, leaving 14 bases between the germline ends. This CDR3 contains 18 residues. Per germline, CDR1 MNHEY and CDR2 SVGAGI. The DNA for the CDR3 is TGTGCCAGCAGTTACTCGAGTAGCCGCTCCTCGAACACCGGGGAGCTGTTTTTT. Its translation is CASSYSSSRSSNTGELFF.

The chain is built from TRBV3-1 and TRBJ1-2, with a weak D call TRBD1 (5 bases). Per germline, CDR1 LGHDT and CDR2 YNNKEL (reference sequence). This CDR3 comprises 15 residues. The ends were cut back, 1 base at V and 4 bases at J, with 13 bases in the middle. Here the CDR3 DNA reads TGTGCCAGCAGCCAAGGTCCACAGGAGATCTATGGCTACACCTTC. Residues: CASSQGPQEIYGYTF. Variable domain in full (rest from reference TRBV3-1 and TRBJ1-2): DTAVSQTPKYLVTQMGNDKSIKCEQNLGHDTMYWYKQDSKKFLKIMFSYNNKELIINETVPNRFSPKSPDKAHLNLHINSLELGDSAVYFCASSQGPQEIYGYTFGSGTRLTVV.

The gene calls are TRBV29-1 and TRBJ1-1; tentative D call: TRBD1 (5 bases). V lost 2 bases, J lost 11 bases, and 15 bases lay in between. CDR1 and CDR2 from the germline V gene are SQVTM and ANQGSEA. The CDR3 length is 12 residues. The CDR3 loop is CSVEIGGASAFF. CDR3 nucleotide sequence: TGCAGCGTTGAAATTGGAGGGGCTAGTGCTTTCTTT.

This clonotype has a handful of counts. The chain recombines TRBV10-3 with TRBJ1-2; tentative D call: TRBD1 (6 bases). This CDR3 contains 14 residues. The V and J ends lost 4 bases and 3 bases respectively, with 12 bases between them. The germline CDR1 and CDR2 sequences are ENHRY and SYGVKD. The CDR3 reads CAISGSQGYYGYTF. The CDR3 DNA follows: TGTGCCATCAGTGGGTCACAGGGTTACTATGGCTACACCTTC.

This clonotype was counted between two and nine times. The rearrangement links TRBV29-1 to TRBJ2-5, with TRBD2 matching over 7 bases. With V trimmed by 1 base and J by 5 bases, 7 bases remained unmatched. Germline V gene lookup returns CDR1 SQVTM and CDR2 ANQGSEA. The CDR3 is 14 residues long. Here the CDR3 DNA reads TGCAGCGTTGAAGCGGGAGGATACGGGGAGACCCAGTACTTC. It specifies CSVEAGGYGETQYF.

The chain employs TRBV7-9 and TRBJ1-4; D remains ambiguous. The CDR3 has 14 amino acids. Germline V CDR1 and CDR2: SEHNR, FQNEAQ (reference sequence). V gave up 1 base and J gave up 5 bases, with 8 bases separating them. The CDR3 loop reads CASSLGQPNEKLFF. DNA of the CDR3: TGTGCCAGCAGCTTAGGGCAGCCGAATGAAAAACTGTTTTTT.

This clonotype has just a few counts. The chain couples TRBV28 to TRBJ2-1; 7 positions agree with TRBD1. V lost 7 bases, J lost 4 bases, and 7 bases stayed unmatched. In germline, CDR1 is MDHEN, CDR2 SYDVKM. This CDR3 region has 14 residues. The CDR3 DNA reads as TGTGCCAGCACCCAGACAGGGTCTTACAATGAGCAGTTCTTC. Translated: CASTQTGSYNEQFF.

The chain employs TRBV20-1 and TRBJ2-7; D perhaps matches TRBD2 (5 bases). The germline V gene encodes CDR1 DFQATT and CDR2 SNEGSKA (reference sequence). This CDR3 spans 13 amino acids. Trimming removed 5 bases from V and 4 bases from J, with 15 bases in between. The CDR3 is CSAVYEGAYEQYF. As DNA, the CDR3 is TGCAGTGCTGTTTATGAGGGTGCGTACGAGCAGTACTTC.

This clonotype was counted ten times or more. The chain recombines TRBV5-1 with TRBJ2-2, with 7 bases lining up with TRBD1. The V gene end was trimmed by 0 bases and the J gene end by 4 bases; junction bases not matched to a gene: 0. This CDR3 comprises 14 residues. Germline assignment: CDR1 SGHRS and CDR2 YFSETQ. The CDR3 region is CASSLDRGTGELFF. For the CDR3, the DNA is TGCGCCAGCAGCTTGGACAGGGGCACCGGGGAGCTGTTTTTT.

The sample holds a few counts of this clonotype. The chain links TRBV2 to TRBJ2-3, with 8 bases matching TRBD2. The CDR3 length is 15 residues. V shed 2 bases, J shed 2 bases, and the junction held 3 bases outside the gene matches. The V gene's germline CDR1 is SNHLY and CDR2 FYNNEI. CDR3 nucleotide sequence: TGTGCCAGCAGTGAACTAGCGGGCTTCACAGATACGCAGTATTTT. Residues: CASSELAGFTDTQYF.

The V and J genes are TRBV7-8 and TRBJ1-4; D unclear. V lost 3 bases and J lost 0, with 5 bases in between. The length of the CDR3 is 14 residues. Per germline, CDR1 SGHVS and CDR2 FQNEAQ. CDR3 in amino acids: CASSLLATNEKLFF. The CDR3 DNA is TGTGCCAGCAGCTTGCTTGCAACTAATGAAAAACTGTTTTTT.

Worth noting for this clonotype: The junction differs from germline at one of its ends, possibly a read error. The rearrangement joins TRBV12-3 or TRBV12-4 to TRBJ2-3, with D possibly being TRBD1 (5 bases). This CDR3 is 14 amino acids long. CDR3 region: CASRLGRGADTQYF. In DNA, the CDR3 is TGTGCCAGCAGGTTAGGAAGGGGTGCAGATACGCAGTATTTT.

The CDR3, as DNA: TGTGCCAGCAGTTTTGGGCAGGGGGCGAACACCGGGGAGCTGTTTTTT. Its translation: CASSFGQGANTGELFF. The chain couples TRBV27 to TRBJ2-2; TRBD1 aligns across 7 bases. The junction had 4 bases not matched to a gene; V was cut back by 3 bases and J by 0 bases. The CDR3 runs to 16 residues. Germline-derived CDR1 and CDR2 are MNHEY and SMNVEV (reference sequence).

This clonotype occurred a few times. The gene calls are TRBV7-2 and TRBJ2-1; tentatively, D is TRBD2 (6 bases). V was trimmed by 5 bases and J by 5 bases, leaving 10 bases between them. The CDR3 is made up of 13 amino acids. CDR1 and CDR2 from the germline V gene are SGHTA and FQGNSA. In DNA, the CDR3 is TGTGCCAGCAGCCCGCCGGGGGACAATGAGCAGTTCTTC. Its protein product is CASSPPGDNEQFF.

The rearrangement joins TRBV12-3 or TRBV12-4 to TRBJ2-1; D assignment may be TRBD1 or TRBD2 (5 bases each). The CDR3 has 16 amino acids. V dropped 2 bases and J dropped 0 bases, with 11 bases sitting between them. CDR3 in amino acids: CASSLPGQGSYNEQFF. The CDR3 bases are TGTGCCAGCAGTTTACCGGGGCAGGGCTCCTACAATGAGCAGTTCTTC.

V is TRBV29-1 and J is TRBJ2-2, with 11 bases fitting TRBD1. Germline V gene sequence: CDR1 SQVTM, CDR2 ANQGSEA. J gave up 7 bases and V 1 base, and 8 bases lay outside the gene matches. This CDR3 is 16 amino acids long. In DNA, the CDR3 is TGCAGCGTTGAAGGAGGACAGGGGGCGCCTGGCGGGGAGCTGTTTTTT. This encodes CSVEGGQGAPGGELFF.

The rearrangement uses TRBV29-1 and TRBJ2-2; D remains unclear. Germline loops: CDR1 SQVTM, CDR2 ANQGSEA. The V and J ends lost 8 bases and 0 bases respectively, with 13 bases between them. The CDR3 covers 14 residues. The CDR3 DNA reads TGCAGCCCGACTCCGCGCACGAACACCGGGGAGCTGTTTTTT. It specifies CSPTPRTNTGELFF.

This sequence joins TRBV30 and TRBJ2-7; a weak D match, TRBD1 (5 bases). Trimming removed 5 bases from V and 7 bases from J, with 18 bases in between. The germline gives CDR1 GTSNPN, CDR2 SVGIG (reference sequence). This CDR3 spans 13 amino acids. As DNA, the CDR3 is TGTGCCTGGTCCGGACAAGCTTCAGGGGAGCAGTACTTC. This codes for CAWSGQASGEQYF.

There are a few counts of this clonotype. V is TRBV7-9 and J is TRBJ1-5; D possibly corresponds to TRBD1 (6 bases). V was shortened by 6 bases and J by 6 bases, with 12 bases between the two germline ends. Germline lookup yields CDR1 SEHNR and CDR2 FQNEAQ (reference sequence). The CDR3 is 13 residues long. The CDR3 DNA is TGTGCCAGCAGTTCTACAGGGTCTCAGCCCCAGCATTTT. Protein product: CASSSTGSQPQHF. Looking up the rest from reference TRBV7-9 and TRBJ1-5 gives the full variable domain: DTGVSQNPRHKITKRGQNVTFRCDPISEHNRLYWYRQTLGQGPEFLTYFQNEAQLEKSRLLSDRFSAERPKGSFSTLEIQRTEQGDSAMYLCASSSTGSQPQHFGDGTRLSIL.

In its sample, this clonotype was seen a few times. V is TRBV3-1 and J is TRBJ1-5; D is possibly TRBD1 (5 bases). The CDR3 length is 15 residues. Trimming pared 7 bases from V and 8 bases from J, leaving 21 bases between. The germline V gene encodes CDR1 LGHDT and CDR2 YNNKEL (reference sequence). CDR3 sequence: CASKRSFEGGEPQHF. DNA of the CDR3: TGTGCCAGCAAGAGGAGTTTTGAGGGAGGGGAGCCCCAGCATTTT.

This clonotype was detected a few times. The chain recombines TRBV12-3 or TRBV12-4 with TRBJ1-5; 7 nucleotides match TRBD1. The trim removed 6 bases at V and 5 bases at J, leaving 4 bases unmatched. CDR3 length: 13 residues. The CDR3 spells CASSGRGDQPQHF. Written as DNA, the CDR3 is TGTGCCAGCAGCGGCAGGGGGGATCAGCCCCAGCATTTT.

The chain is built from TRBV20-1 and TRBJ2-7; 13 bases map to TRBD2. J lost 4 bases, V lost 1 base, and 7 bases had no gene match. CDR1 and CDR2 from the germline V gene are DFQATT and SNEGSKA (reference sequence). This CDR3 region has 16 residues. The CDR3 reads CSARGGGLAGRYEQYF. CDR3 nucleotides: TGCAGTGCTAGAGGCGGGGGACTAGCGGGAAGATACGAGCAGTACTTC.

This clonotype was recorded at least ten times. The V and J genes are TRBV11-2 and TRBJ1-2; D gene ambiguous. CDR1 and CDR2 from the germline V gene are SGHAT and FQNNGV. This CDR3 is 13 amino acids long. Trimming shortened V by 6 bases and J by 1 base, and 9 bases separated the two germline ends. The chain's CDR3 is CASRPTYNYGYTF. DNA for the CDR3: TGTGCCAGCAGACCTACGTATAACTATGGCTACACCTTC.

The sample holds a few counts of this clonotype. V usage is TRBV20-1 and J usage is TRBJ2-1, with 10 bases fitting TRBD2. V trimming: 5 bases; J trimming: 12 bases; junction bases outside the gene matches: 13. Germline V lookup: CDR1 DFQATT, CDR2 SNEGSKA (reference sequence). This CDR3 has 14 amino acids. In DNA, the CDR3 is TGCAGTGCTGGGGCGGGGACTAGCGCGTTTGGGCAGTTCTTC. It specifies CSAGAGTSAFGQFF.

The V gene is TRBV11-3, the J gene TRBJ2-4; possible D gene TRBD2, 5 bases. Germline CDR1 SGHNT, CDR2 YENEEA. V was trimmed by 5 bases and J by 0 bases, leaving 11 bases between them. CDR3 length equals 15 residues. Written as DNA, the CDR3 is TGTGCCAGCAGCCCCGGGGATCTAGCCAAAAACATTCAGTACTTC. Protein: CASSPGDLAKNIQYF.